What follows is one TCR beta chain and its context. It lacks a known antigen. No per-base quality is available; no much larger clone lies one base away. From the cysteine up to the phenylalanine, the CDR3 has a length of 13 residues. Only the CDR3 DNA stays, 39 bases, in frame from base 1. Per the germline V gene, SGHAT is the CDR1 and FQNNGV is the CDR2. The germline ends are 5 bases apart after V is trimmed by 3 bases and J by 2 bases. The entry originates in a study of OX40 agonist ivuxolimab in advanced cancers. About the full investigation: Ivuxolimab, which targeted the costimulatory receptor OX40 (CD134), was an agonistic, fully human IgG2 monoclonal antibody. Of the 50 to 55 dose-escalation patients, hepatocellular carcinoma was present in about 20, melanoma in around 15, renal cell carcinoma in 9 and head and neck cancer in 9. The paper reports the monotherapy dose-escalation portion (N of about 56 patients) of the phase I ivuxolimab trial. Partial responses occurred in three dose-escalation patients, of whom one had hepatocellular carcinoma and two had cutaneous melanoma. Peripheral TCRbeta sequencing was intended to test whether TCR sequence diversity was altered and clonal T-cell expansion was caused by ivuxolimab. The dose-escalation cohort was 80% to 90% male with a mean age of 60 years, ranging from roughly 23 to 85. Patients were allowed to have had prior anti-PD-1, anti-PD-L1 or anti-CTLA-4 therapy, and approximately 40% of the dose-escalation patients had previously received checkpoint inhibitors. Intravenous ivuxolimab was administered to patients every 2 weeks at six dose levels: 0.01, 0.1, 0.3, 1.5, 3 and 10 mg/kg.

To sequence the TCRbeta CDR3 region, genomic DNA was isolated from the sorted cells. The immunoSEQ Assay was used for sequencing of TCRbeta CDR3 regions. TCRdb limited this immuneACCESS table to in-frame rearrangements with V and J called. A share of clones is missing; checked studies link under half to unresolved V genes, and the rest is unexplained. Here the sample has 55,000 to 70,000 clones; more than 70% occur a single time. The ten largest make up 2.6% of the sample. The trial excluded patients who had a history of autoimmune disease or were on systemic immunosuppression. Peripheral blood for TCR sequencing was collected from all dose cohorts at baseline, on cycle 4 day 1, and on cycle 7 day 1. Samples came from an open-label, multicenter, first-in-human phase I dose-escalation trial of ivuxolimab. Adults with locally advanced or metastatic melanoma, renal cell, hepatocellular, or head and neck squamous cell carcinoma were enrolled in the trial. Before TCR sequencing, CD4+ T cells and CD8+ T cells from peripheral blood were sorted into separate populations.

Broader findings and caveats from the paper: Low levels of normalized T-cell clonal expansion were also seen in some nonresponding patients. Which antigens the clonally expanded peripheral T cells were specific for was not determined. In the 0.1-3.0 mg/kg groups, partial responders were among the patients with the lowest normalized peripheral clonal expansion, particularly in CD8+ T cells. On average, CD8+ T cells showed more expanded clones than CD4+ T cells after ivuxolimab. At doses of 0.1 to 3.0 mg/kg, clonal expansion of both CD4+ and CD8+ T cells in blood was seen between baseline and week 6.

The chain uses TRBV11-2 and TRBJ1-5; the D gene cannot be named for sure. The source of this sequence is an adult with an advanced solid tumor such as melanoma, head and neck, liver or kidney cancer. This material consisted of CD4+ or CD8+ T cells sorted from blood, taken in a trial of the OX40 agonist ivuxolimab. The CDR3 corresponds to CASSFQGNQPQHF. The bases read TGTGCCAGCAGCTTTCAAGGCAATCAGCCCCAGCATTTT.